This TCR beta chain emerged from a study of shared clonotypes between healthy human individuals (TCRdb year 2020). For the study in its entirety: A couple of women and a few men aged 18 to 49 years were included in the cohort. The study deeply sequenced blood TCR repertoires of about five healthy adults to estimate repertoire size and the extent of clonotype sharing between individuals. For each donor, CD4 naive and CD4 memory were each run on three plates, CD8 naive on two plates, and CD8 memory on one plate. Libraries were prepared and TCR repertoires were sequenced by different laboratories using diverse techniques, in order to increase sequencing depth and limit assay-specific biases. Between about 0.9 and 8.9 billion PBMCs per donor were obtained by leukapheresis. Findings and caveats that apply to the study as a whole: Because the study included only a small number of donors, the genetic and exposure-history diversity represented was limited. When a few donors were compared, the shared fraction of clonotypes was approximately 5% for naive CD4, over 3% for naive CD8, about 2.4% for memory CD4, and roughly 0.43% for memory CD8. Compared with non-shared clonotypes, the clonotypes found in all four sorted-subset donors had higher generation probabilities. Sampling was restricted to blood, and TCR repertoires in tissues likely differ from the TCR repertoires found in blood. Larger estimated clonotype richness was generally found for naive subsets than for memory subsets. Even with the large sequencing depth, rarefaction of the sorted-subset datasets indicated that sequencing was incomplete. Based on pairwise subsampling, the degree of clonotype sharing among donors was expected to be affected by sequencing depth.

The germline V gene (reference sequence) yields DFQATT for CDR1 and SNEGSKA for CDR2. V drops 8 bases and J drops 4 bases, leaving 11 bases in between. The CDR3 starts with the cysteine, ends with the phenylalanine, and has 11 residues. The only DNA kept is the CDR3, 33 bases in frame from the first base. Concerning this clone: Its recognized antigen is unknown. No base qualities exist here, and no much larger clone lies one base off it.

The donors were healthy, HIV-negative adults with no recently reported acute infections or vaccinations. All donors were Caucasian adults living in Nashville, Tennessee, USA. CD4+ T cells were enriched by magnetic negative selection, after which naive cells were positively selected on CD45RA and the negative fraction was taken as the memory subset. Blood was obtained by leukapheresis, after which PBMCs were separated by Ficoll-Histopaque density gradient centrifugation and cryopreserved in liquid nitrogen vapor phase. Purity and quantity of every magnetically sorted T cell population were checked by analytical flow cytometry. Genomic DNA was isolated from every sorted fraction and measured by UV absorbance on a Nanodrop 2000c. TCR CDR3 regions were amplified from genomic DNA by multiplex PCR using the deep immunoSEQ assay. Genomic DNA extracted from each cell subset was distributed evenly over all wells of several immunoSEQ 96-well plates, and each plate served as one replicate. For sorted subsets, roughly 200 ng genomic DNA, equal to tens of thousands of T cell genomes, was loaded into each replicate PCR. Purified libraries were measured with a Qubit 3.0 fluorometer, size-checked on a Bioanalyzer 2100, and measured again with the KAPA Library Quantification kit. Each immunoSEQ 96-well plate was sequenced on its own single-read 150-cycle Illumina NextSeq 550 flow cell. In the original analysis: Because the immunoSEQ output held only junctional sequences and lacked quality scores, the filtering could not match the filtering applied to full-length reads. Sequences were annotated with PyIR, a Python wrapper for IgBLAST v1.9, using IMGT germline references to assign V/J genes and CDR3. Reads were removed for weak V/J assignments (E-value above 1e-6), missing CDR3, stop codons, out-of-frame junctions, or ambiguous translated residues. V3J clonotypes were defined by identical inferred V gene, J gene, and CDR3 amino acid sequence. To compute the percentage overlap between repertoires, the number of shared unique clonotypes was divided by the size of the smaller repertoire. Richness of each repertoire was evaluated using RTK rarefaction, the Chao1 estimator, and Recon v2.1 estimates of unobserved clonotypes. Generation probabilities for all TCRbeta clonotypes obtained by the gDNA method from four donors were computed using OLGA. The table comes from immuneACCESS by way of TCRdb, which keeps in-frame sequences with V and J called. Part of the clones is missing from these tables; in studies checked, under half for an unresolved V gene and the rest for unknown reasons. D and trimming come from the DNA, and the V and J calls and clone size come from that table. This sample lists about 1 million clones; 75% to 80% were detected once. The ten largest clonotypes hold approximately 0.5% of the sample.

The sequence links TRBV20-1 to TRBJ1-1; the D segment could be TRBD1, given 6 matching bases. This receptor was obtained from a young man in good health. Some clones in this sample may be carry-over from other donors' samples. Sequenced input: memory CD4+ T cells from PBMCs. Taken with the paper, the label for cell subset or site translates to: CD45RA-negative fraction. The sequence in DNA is TGCAGTTCAGGGGCGCGCACTGAAGCTTTCTTT. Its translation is CSSGARTEAFF.